This entry lists 18 T cell receptor beta chains sequenced from one sample in a study of cytomegalovirus exposure and HLA in healthy donors. The PCR contained 60 Vbeta and 13 Jbeta primers. Data came from immunoSEQ multiplex PCR; TCRdb stores just in-frame clones and leaves some out. This repertoire comprises 150,000 to 250,000 clones; its ten largest clones make up roughly 0.74%. Material for sequencing was PBMCs. Receptors were obtained from a boy aged 10-17 years in good health and CMV-seronegative.

The rearrangement links TRBV7-8 to TRBJ1-6; D ambiguous. V dropped 3 bases and J dropped 1 base, with 10 bases sitting between them. The CDR3 has 16 residues. From germline, CDR1 is SGHVS and CDR2 FQNEAQ. CDR3 residues: CASSFSSRSYNSPLHF. Here the CDR3 DNA reads TGTGCCAGCAGCTTCTCCTCTCGGTCCTATAATTCACCCCTCCACTTT.

V is TRBV28 and J is TRBJ1-1; TRBD1 aligns across 10 bases. CDR1 and CDR2 from the germline V gene are MDHEN and SYDVKM. V lost 7 bases, J lost 6 bases, and 8 bases stayed unmatched. The CDR3 length is 14 residues. CDR3 region: CASKPTGGVAEAFF. The CDR3 nucleotides are TGTGCCAGCAAGCCGACAGGGGGCGTCGCTGAAGCTTTCTTT.

As DNA, the CDR3 is TGTGCCAGCAGCCCCGGGGTGAACAGCCAAGAGACCCAGTACTTC. Its translation: CASSPGVNSQETQYF. V usage is TRBV14 and J usage is TRBJ2-5; D is perhaps TRBD2 (5 bases). This CDR3 has 15 amino acids. Trimming removed 4 bases at V and 1 base at J, with 13 bases between. Per the germline V gene, CDR1 is SGHDN and CDR2 is FVKESK.

This rearrangement joins TRBV28 to TRBJ1-2; D is unresolved. This CDR3 is built from 16 residues. V dropped 6 bases and J dropped 8 bases, with 25 bases sitting between them. Germline V lookup: CDR1 MDHEN, CDR2 SYDVKM. The CDR3 reads CASSYTAGPTHGGYTF. The CDR3 coding sequence is TGTGCCAGCAGCTATACAGCAGGCCCCACCCATGGCGGCTACACCTTC.

This chain uses TRBV28 with TRBJ1-1; D ambiguous. Germline CDR1 MDHEN, CDR2 SYDVKM. Trimming removed 6 bases at V and 9 bases at J, with 14 bases between. This CDR3 is built from 12 residues. CDR3 DNA: TGTGCCAGCAGCCTCAGACCCGGGAAAGCTTTCTTT. Encoded protein: CASSLRPGKAFF.

CDR3 DNA sequence: TGCGCCAGCAGCCGTTACAGGGGATCACAGCAGCCCCAGCATTTT. This gives the protein CASSRYRGSQQPQHF. The rearrangement joins TRBV4-1 to TRBJ1-5; 7 nucleotides match TRBD1. The CDR3 runs 15 residues. In germline, CDR1 is MGHRA, CDR2 YSYEKL. V was pared by 4 bases and J by 7 bases, with 10 bases of the junction left unmatched.

The CDR3 region is CASSIDRGQPQHF. Here the CDR3 DNA reads TGTGCCAGCAGCATAGACAGGGGACAGCCCCAGCATTTT. The V gene is TRBV5-8, the J gene TRBJ1-5; TRBD1 matches 8 bases. Germline trimming cut 4 bases from V and 7 bases from J; bases unmatched to any gene: 4. This CDR3 region has 13 residues. CDR1 is SGHTS and CDR2 is YDEGEE in the germline V gene.

The chain employs TRBV12-2 and TRBJ2-5; the table names TRBD2, a call not compared with the DNA. TRBV12-2 is a recognized pseudogene. This CDR3 has 15 residues. The CDR3 spells CASRLVRDSPKTQYF. The CDR3 bases are TGTGCAAGTCGCTTAGTTCGGGACTCCCCAAAGACCCAGTACTTC.

The V and J genes are TRBV7-8 and TRBJ2-3, with 7 bases matching TRBD1. Trimming at V came to 8 bases and at J to 2 bases, leaving 13 bases not matched to a gene. The CDR3 is made up of 16 amino acids. Germline V gene lookup returns CDR1 SGHVS and CDR2 FQNEAQ. CDR3 coding DNA: TGTGCCAGCGGAGGAGACAGGGCAACATCCACAGATACGCAGTATTTT. This sequence encodes CASGGDRATSTDTQYF.

This chain links TRBV7-9 with TRBJ2-2; D not resolved. The length of the CDR3 is 15 residues. Germline lookup yields CDR1 SEHNR and CDR2 FQNEAQ (reference sequence). V was pared by 8 bases and J by 5 bases, with 18 bases between. CDR3: CASRGTVVGTGELFF. Written as DNA, the CDR3 is TGTGCCAGCCGCGGAACTGTCGTCGGGACCGGGGAGCTGTTTTTT.

The chain employs TRBV27 and TRBJ2-7; a possible D gene is TRBD2 (5 bases). The V gene lost 2 bases and the J gene lost 9 bases, with 14 bases spanning the gap. Germline V lookup: CDR1 MNHEY, CDR2 SMNVEV (reference sequence). The CDR3 covers 13 residues. The CDR3 DNA sequence: TGTGCCAGCAGTTTAGACGAGGACTCGTCGCAGTACTTC. The encoded protein is CASSLDEDSSQYF.

The rearrangement links TRBV18 to TRBJ1-2; D not resolved. CDR1 and CDR2 (germline): KGHSH, LQKENI. This CDR3 contains 13 residues. V lost 4 bases to trimming and J lost 8 bases, with 14 bases between them. The CDR3 bases are TGTGCCAGCTCACTTCCCCCGGACTCCGGCTACACCTTC. Amino acid sequence: CASSLPPDSGYTF.

J is TRBJ1-5 and V is TRBV7-8; 7 bases are a match to TRBD1. This CDR3 spans 16 amino acids. V lost 5 bases to trimming and J lost 1 base; unmatched junction nucleotides: 8. The germline V gene encodes CDR1 SGHVS and CDR2 FQNEAQ. CDR3 nucleotide sequence: TGTGCCAGCAGCCTACCGGGACAGTGGAGCAATCAGCCCCAGCATTTT. Amino acid sequence: CASSLPGQWSNQPQHF.

J is TRBJ1-3 and V is TRBV4-2; D is ambiguous. This CDR3 comprises 15 residues. V lost 0 bases and J lost 0, with 6 bases in between. Looked up from germline, CDR1 is LGHNA and CDR2 is YNFKEQ. DNA for the CDR3: TGTGCCAGCAGCCAAGAGGAGCTCTCTGGAAACACCATATATTTT. Translated: CASSQEELSGNTIYF.

The chain combines TRBV4-3 with TRBJ2-7; the match to TRBD1 covers 10 bases. From germline, CDR1 is LGHNA and CDR2 YSLEER. This CDR3 is 16 amino acids long. V was clipped by 0 bases and J by 7 bases; unmatched bases: 9. The CDR3 nucleotides are TGCGCCAGCAGCCAAGACGGGACAGGGGTTTTACGGGAGCAGTACTTC. It translates to CASSQDGTGVLREQYF.

For the CDR3, the DNA is TGTGCCAGCAGCCCCGGGACAGCTTACGAGCAGTACTTC. Translation gives CASSPGTAYEQYF. The rearrangement joins TRBV5-5 to TRBJ2-7; TRBD1 aligns across 7 bases. CDR1 SGHKS and CDR2 YYEKEE come from the germline V gene (reference sequence). V dropped 4 bases and J dropped 4; count of bases not matched to a gene: 5. The CDR3 runs to 13 residues.

This chain connects TRBV7-9 to TRBJ2-1; a weak D match, TRBD2 (5 bases). Germline lookup yields CDR1 SEHNR and CDR2 FQNEAQ (reference sequence). The CDR3 covers 16 residues. Deletions cut 7 bases from V and 1 base from J, with 17 bases between. Here the CDR3 DNA reads TGTGCCAGCACCCAAGCTGACTATCAGTCCTACAATGAGCAGTTCTTC. Its protein product is CASTQADYQSYNEQFF. The full variable domain, its missing parts supplied by reference TRBV7-9 and TRBJ2-1, is DTGVSQNPRHKITKRGQNVTFRCDPISEHNRLYWYRQTLGQGPEFLTYFQNEAQLEKSRLLSDRFSAERPKGSFSTLEIQRTEQGDSAMYLCASTQADYQSYNEQFFGPGTRLTVL.

J is TRBJ2-3 and V is TRBV28, with 8 nucleotides matching TRBD2. The trim removed 4 bases at V and 2 bases at J, leaving 8 bases unmatched. This CDR3 is built from 16 residues. Germline V lookup: CDR1 MDHEN, CDR2 SYDVKM. The CDR3 DNA reads as TGTGCCAGCAGTTCCCCGGGCGGGGGGTTCACAGATACGCAGTATTTT. Translating it yields CASSSPGGGFTDTQYF.